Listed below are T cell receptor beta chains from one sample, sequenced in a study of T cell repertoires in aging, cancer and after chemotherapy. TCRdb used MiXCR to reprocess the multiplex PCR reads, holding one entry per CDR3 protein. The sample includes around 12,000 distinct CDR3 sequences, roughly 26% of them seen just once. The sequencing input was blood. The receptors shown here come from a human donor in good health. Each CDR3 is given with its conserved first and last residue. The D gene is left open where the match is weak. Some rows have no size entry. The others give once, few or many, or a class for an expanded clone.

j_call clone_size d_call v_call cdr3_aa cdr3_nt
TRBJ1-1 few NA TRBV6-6 CASSLTGAENTEAFF TGTGCCAGCAGCTTAACGGGAGCGGAGAACACTGAAGCTTTCTTT
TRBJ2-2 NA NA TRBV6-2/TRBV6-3 CASSYSYRVLNTGELFF TGTGCCAGCAGTTACAGTTACAGGGTTTTGAACACCGGGGAGCTGTTTTTT
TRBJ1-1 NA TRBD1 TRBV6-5 CASSYSPQGANTEAFF TGTGCCAGCAGTTACTCCCCACAGGGGGCAAACACTGAAGCTTTCTTT
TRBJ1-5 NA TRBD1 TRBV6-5 CASRKGTGLQPQHF TGTGCCAGCAGGAAAGGGACAGGTCTTCAGCCCCAGCATTTT
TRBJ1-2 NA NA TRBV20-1 CSARVGGATGTAGYTF TGCAGTGCTAGAGTAGGGGGGGCGACCGGTACGGCAGGCTACACCTTC
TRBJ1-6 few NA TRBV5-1 CASSLGREPLHF TGCGCCAGCAGCTTGGGTAGGGAACCCCTCCACTTT
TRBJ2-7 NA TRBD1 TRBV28 CARIGTGDYEQYF TGTGCCAGAATAGGGACAGGGGACTACGAGCAGTACTTC
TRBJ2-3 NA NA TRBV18 CASSPDVITSTDTQYF TGTGCCAGCTCACCAGACGTGATCACTAGCACAGATACGCAGTATTTT
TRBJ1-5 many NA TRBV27 CASSPLGTGNQPQHF TGTGCCAGCAGCCCGTTGGGTACTGGCAATCAGCCCCAGCATTTT
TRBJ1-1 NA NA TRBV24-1 CATSNSGDKRLAFF TGTGCCACCAGTAATTCCGGGGACAAGAGGTTGGCTTTCTTT